The 19 T cell receptor beta chains in this list originate from one sample, sequenced in a study of shared clonotypes between healthy human individuals. This table comes from immunoSEQ multiplex PCR, and its TCRdb copy is limited to in-frame clones, with some not included. The data show some 800,000 clones, with around 92% seen just once and nearly 25% held by the top ten. Selected positively for CCR7 and CD45RO-negative, naive CD8 cells excluded terminally differentiated effector memory CD45RA+ cells. The sample taken for sequencing was naive CD8+ T cells sorted from blood. These receptors were taken from a man aged 25 to 40 in good health.

The J gene is TRBJ1-4, the V gene TRBV4-1; D is undetermined. Trimming took 0 bases from V and 8 from J, leaving 16 bases between them. The CDR3 runs to 16 residues. Germline V CDR1 and CDR2: MGHRA, YSYEKL. The CDR3 is CASSQDPGSLVEKLFF. Here the CDR3 DNA reads TGCGCCAGCAGCCAAGATCCTGGCAGTTTGGTGGAAAAACTGTTTTTT.

The chain carries TRBV28 and TRBJ2-5, with D hard to call. The germline gives CDR1 MDHEN, CDR2 SYDVKM. The CDR3 runs 14 residues. The V and J ends lost 7 bases and 0 bases respectively, with 12 bases between them. This CDR3 is CASTGRRYQETQYF. The CDR3 DNA reads TGTGCCAGCACGGGCAGGCGATACCAAGAGACCCAGTACTTC.

This clone was counted a single time. The rearrangement links TRBV6-1 to TRBJ2-3; 8 nucleotides line up with TRBD2. V shed 9 bases and J 3 bases; nucleotides not matched to a gene: 11. Germline V gene data show CDR1 as MNHNS and CDR2 as SASEGT. This CDR3 has 15 amino acids. The CDR3 loop is CASRKSGSWTDTQYF. For the CDR3, the DNA is TGTGCCAGTAGAAAAAGCGGGAGTTGGACAGATACGCAGTATTTT.

The chain combines TRBV5-6 with TRBJ2-1; TRBD2 matches 13 bases. Germline V gene sequence: CDR1 SGHDT, CDR2 YYEEEE. The CDR3 covers 16 residues. Unmatched junction bases numbered 8, after V lost 4 bases and J lost 7 bases. The CDR3 region has the DNA TGTGCCAGCAGCACCGGACTAGCGGGAGCTCGAAATGAGCAGTTCTTC. Protein product: CASSTGLAGARNEQFF.

CDR3 sequence: CASSWTSGRGADTQYF. The CDR3 coding sequence is TGTGCCAGCAGCTGGACTAGCGGGAGAGGAGCAGATACGCAGTATTTT. The V and J genes are TRBV7-9 and TRBJ2-3, with 13 bases that match TRBD2. The CDR3 is 16 residues long. The germline V gene has CDR1 SEHNR and CDR2 FQNEAQ (reference sequence). V was pared by 4 bases and J by 4 bases, with 5 bases of the junction left unmatched.

The chain combines TRBV7-5 with TRBJ2-3. TRBV7-5 is classified as a pseudogene. This CDR3 region has 13 residues. Here the CDR3 reads CARSSGRTDTQYF. In DNA, the CDR3 is TGTGCCAGAAGCTCTGGACGTACAGATACGCAGTATTTT.

The V gene is TRBV5-6, the J gene TRBJ2-5; tentative D call: TRBD2 (5 bases). Trimming took 4 bases from V and 2 from J, leaving 9 bases between them. Germline assignment: CDR1 SGHDT and CDR2 YYEEEE. CDR3 length: 13 amino acids. As DNA, the CDR3 is TGTGCCAGCAGCATGGGAGAGCAAGAGACCCAGTACTTC. It translates to CASSMGEQETQYF.

This clone is a singleton in its sample. The chain is built from TRBV5-1 and TRBJ2-1; 7 bases agree with TRBD2. CDR3 size: 13 residues. Germline V gene data show CDR1 as SGHRS and CDR2 as YFSETQ. V lost 7 bases, J lost 8 bases, and 9 bases stayed unmatched. This chain's CDR3 is CASGKSGNHEQFF. As DNA, the CDR3 is TGCGCCAGCGGTAAAAGCGGGAATCATGAGCAGTTCTTC.

The rearrangement links TRBV27 to TRBJ1-2; 9 positions match TRBD1. Germline V CDR1 and CDR2: MNHEY, SMNVEV (reference sequence). This CDR3 comprises 13 residues. This CDR3 is CASGTGSFYGYTF. The CDR3 nucleotides are TGTGCTTCCGGGACAGGGTCTTTCTATGGCTACACCTTC.

The sample holds one count of this clone. This chain joins TRBV30 and TRBJ2-3, with 9 bases that match TRBD1. V shed 7 bases and J 4 bases; nucleotides not matched to a gene: 9. The germline V gene has CDR1 GTSNPN and CDR2 SVGIG (reference sequence). The CDR3 spans 14 residues. Here the CDR3 reads CALRGQGGADTQYF. CDR3 coding DNA: TGTGCCTTACGGGGACAGGGCGGGGCAGATACGCAGTATTTT. Looking up the rest from reference TRBV30 and TRBJ2-3 gives the full variable domain: SQTIHQWPATLVQPVGSPLSLECTVEGTSNPNLYWYRQAAGRGLQLLFYSVGIGQISSEVPQNLSASRPQDRQFILSSKKLLLSDSGFYLCALRGQGGADTQYFGPGTRLTVL.

This clone appeared once. The V and J genes are TRBV11-2 and TRBJ2-1; 13 nucleotides line up with TRBD2. Losses at the gene ends were 5 bases for V and 7 bases for J; bases not matched to a gene: 14. CDR1 and CDR2 from the germline V gene are SGHAT and FQNNGV. The CDR3 runs to 18 residues. The CDR3 spells CASSRSYRGLAGVNEQFF. The CDR3 bases are TGTGCCAGCAGCCGATCGTATCGCGGACTAGCGGGAGTGAATGAGCAGTTCTTC.

J is TRBJ1-4 and V is TRBV27; 7 bases line up with TRBD1. CDR1 and CDR2 (germline): MNHEY, SMNVEV (reference sequence). CDR3 length equals 14 residues. Trimming cost V 6 bases and J 6 bases; bases outside gene matches: 7. In DNA, the CDR3 is TGTGCCAGCAGCCTACAGGGGTCAGATGAAAAACTGTTTTTT. Translation: CASSLQGSDEKLFF.

This sequence joins TRBV15 and TRBJ2-7; 9 nucleotides align to TRBD2. Trimming cost V 2 bases and J 5 bases; bases outside gene matches: 7. CDR1 is LNHNV, CDR2 YYDKDF, per germline (reference sequence). This CDR3 comprises 15 residues. This CDR3 reads CATSRWREGPDEQYF. The CDR3 DNA reads as TGTGCCACCAGCAGATGGCGGGAGGGCCCCGACGAGCAGTACTTC.

The V and J genes are TRBV7-8 and TRBJ2-7; 8 bases fit TRBD1. Germline V gene lookup returns CDR1 SGHVS and CDR2 FQNEAQ. The CDR3 sequence is 12 residues long. V lost 5 bases, J lost 6 bases, and 3 bases stayed unmatched. The CDR3 bases are TGTGCCAGCAGCAGGACAGGGCGCGAGCAGTACTTC. It specifies CASSRTGREQYF.

This clone has a single count. The rearrangement joins TRBV4-1 to TRBJ2-3, with a weak D call TRBD1 (6 bases). The CDR3 consists of 16 residues. V shed 3 bases and J shed 1 base, with 14 bases lying between them. The germline V gene encodes CDR1 MGHRA and CDR2 YSYEKL. The CDR3 region has the DNA TGCGCCAGCAGCCATCGGACAGAGGGGGGCACAGATACGCAGTATTTT. It is translated as CASSHRTEGGTDTQYF.

The chain combines TRBV5-6 with TRBJ2-7; no clear D gene. The V gene's germline CDR1 is SGHDT and CDR2 YYEEEE. The CDR3 runs to 11 residues. The ends were cut back, 4 bases at V and 5 bases at J, with 7 bases in the middle. The CDR3 DNA follows: TGTGCCAGCAGCGTTTCTAACGAGCAGTACTTC. Residues: CASSVSNEQYF. The full variable domain, rest sourced from reference TRBV5-6 and TRBJ2-7, is DAGVTQSPTHLIKTRGQQVTLRCSPKSGHDTVSWYQQALGQGPQFIFQYYEEEERQRGNFPDRFSGHQFPNYSSELNVNALLLGDSALYLCASSVSNEQYFGPGTRLTVT.

The CDR3 reads CASSLGGGRNNEQFF. The CDR3 nucleotides read TGTGCCAGCAGCCTCGGTGGCGGGAGGAACAATGAGCAGTTCTTC. This chain links TRBV7-7 with TRBJ2-1; 8 nucleotides line up with TRBD2. With 5 bases clipped from V and 5 bases from J, the junction kept 8 bases outside the gene matches. The CDR3 spans 15 residues. CDR1 and CDR2 (germline): SSHAT, FNYEAQ (reference sequence).

J is TRBJ1-3 and V is TRBV4-1, with 10 bases fitting TRBD1. Germline CDR1 is MGHRA and CDR2 is YSYEKL. The CDR3 contains 17 residues. Trimming cost V 3 bases and J 0 bases; bases outside gene matches: 5. CDR3 bases: TGCGCCAGCAGCCAGGGGACAGGGGACCACTCTGGAAACACCATATATTTT. This translates into CASSQGTGDHSGNTIYF.

The CDR3 DNA reads as TGTGCCAGCAGCTTGGGCCTTCAGGGACCCAACGAGCAGTACTTC. Its protein is CASSLGLQGPNEQYF. The rearrangement uses TRBV5-5 and TRBJ2-7; either TRBD1 or TRBD2 may supply D (5 bases each). Germline V gives CDR1 SGHKS, CDR2 YYEKEE (reference sequence). The CDR3 has 15 residues. V was cut by 0 bases and J by 5 bases, with 15 bases left in between.